This T cell receptor (beta chain) was documented in a study of blood T cells in healthy people across ages. Across the whole study: Researchers report that template switching captured about one barcoded beta molecule per two T cells. Points from the study as a whole: A strong correlation was seen between TCR beta diversity and naive T cell percentage. Both naive CD4+ cell counts and diversity were greater in long-lived donors than in aged donors.

Looked up from germline, CDR1 is MNHEY and CDR2 is SVGEGT. The CDR3 runs to 14 residues. Alongside a J-beta primer mix, a sample-barcoded 5' primer served in a second PCR lasting about 6 to 11 cycles. MiXCR was run by TCRdb on the 5' RACE reads, yielding one entry per CDR3 protein. The sample holds roughly 1,300,000 distinct CDR3 sequences; approximately 59% are singletons and the top ten take 6.7%. As concerns this clonotype: Its cognate antigen is unknown. One junction end does not reproduce the germline sequence, and a read error may be involved.

V is TRBV6-2 or TRBV6-3 and J is TRBJ1-2; tentatively, D is TRBD1 (5 bases). Sequencing was done on a sample of blood. This TCR came from a young man in good health. CDR3 residues: CASSYSTQDNGYTF. CDR3 nucleotides: TGTGCCAGTAGTTACTCTACACAGGACAACGGCTACACCTTC.